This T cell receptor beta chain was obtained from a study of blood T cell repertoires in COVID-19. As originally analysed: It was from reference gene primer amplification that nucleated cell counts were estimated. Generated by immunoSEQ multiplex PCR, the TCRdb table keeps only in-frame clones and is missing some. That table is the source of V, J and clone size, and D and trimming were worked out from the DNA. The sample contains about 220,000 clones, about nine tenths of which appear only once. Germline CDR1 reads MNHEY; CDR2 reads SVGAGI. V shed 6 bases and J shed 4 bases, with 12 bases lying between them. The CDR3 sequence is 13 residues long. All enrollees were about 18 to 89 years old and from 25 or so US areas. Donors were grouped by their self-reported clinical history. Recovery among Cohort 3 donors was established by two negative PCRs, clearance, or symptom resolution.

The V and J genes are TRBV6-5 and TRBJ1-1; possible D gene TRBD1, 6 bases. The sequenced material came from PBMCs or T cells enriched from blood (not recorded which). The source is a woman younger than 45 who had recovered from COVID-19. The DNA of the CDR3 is TGTGCCAGCAGGGGGGCAGAACTCACTGAAGCTTTCTTT. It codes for CASRGAELTEAFF.